This TCR beta chain came from a study of cytomegalovirus exposure and HLA in healthy donors. With 1 base removed from V and 3 bases from J, the gap between germline ends came to 12 bases. Germline assignment: CDR1 LGHNA and CDR2 YSLEER. This CDR3 region has 16 residues. Clones were read by immunoSEQ multiplex PCR, and TCRdb kept only the in-frame ones, dropping some. This table holds some 130,000 clones, around nine tenths found once. This sequence was found in a man aged 25 to 40 in good health and CMV-seronegative. The source material was PBMCs. This chain connects TRBV4-3 to TRBJ2-2, with D perhaps TRBD2 (6 bases). In DNA, the CDR3 is TGCGCCAGCAGCCAAGTTACCGGGAGAGACACCGGGGAGCTGTTTTTT. It is translated as CASSQVTGRDTGELFF.